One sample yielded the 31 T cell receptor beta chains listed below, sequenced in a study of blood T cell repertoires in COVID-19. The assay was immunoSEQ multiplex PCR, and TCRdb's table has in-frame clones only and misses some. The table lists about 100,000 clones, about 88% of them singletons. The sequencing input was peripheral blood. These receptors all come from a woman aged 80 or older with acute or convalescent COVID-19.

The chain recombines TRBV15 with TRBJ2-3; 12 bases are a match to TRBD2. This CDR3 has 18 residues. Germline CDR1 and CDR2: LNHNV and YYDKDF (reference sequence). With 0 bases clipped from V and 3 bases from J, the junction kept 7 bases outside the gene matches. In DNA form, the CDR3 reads TGTGCCACCAGCAGAGATCTCGTGCTAGCGGGAGGGACAGATACGCAGTATTTT. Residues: CATSRDLVLAGGTDTQYF.

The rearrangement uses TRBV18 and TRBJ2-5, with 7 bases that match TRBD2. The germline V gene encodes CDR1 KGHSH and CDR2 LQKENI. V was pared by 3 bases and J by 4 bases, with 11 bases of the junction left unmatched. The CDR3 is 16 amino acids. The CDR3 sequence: CASSPLIRGGGETQYF. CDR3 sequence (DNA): TGTGCCAGCTCACCTCTGATCCGGGGCGGGGGAGAGACCCAGTACTTC.

The CDR3 nucleotides are TGTGCCAGCAGCTCAATCGTAGCTGTCCCCCCAACCACCTACGAGCAGTACTTC. Its protein product is CASSSIVAVPPTTYEQYF. The chain carries TRBV7-9 and TRBJ2-7; no reliable D call. V lost 4 bases, J lost 2 bases, and 24 bases lay in between. This CDR3 spans 18 amino acids. The germline V gene has CDR1 SEHNR and CDR2 FQNEAQ (reference sequence).

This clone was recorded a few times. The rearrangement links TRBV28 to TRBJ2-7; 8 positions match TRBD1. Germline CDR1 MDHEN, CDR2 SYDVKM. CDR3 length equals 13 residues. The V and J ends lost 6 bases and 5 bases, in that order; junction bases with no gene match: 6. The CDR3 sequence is CASSPGTGNEQYF. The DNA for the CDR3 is TGTGCCAGCAGCCCCGGGACAGGAAACGAGCAGTACTTC. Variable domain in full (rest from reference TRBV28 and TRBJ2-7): DVKVTQSSRYLVKRTGEKVFLECVQDMDHENMFWYRQDPGLGLRLIYFSYDVKMKEKGDIPEGYSVSREKKERFSLILESASTNQTSMYLCASSPGTGNEQYFGPGTRLTVT.

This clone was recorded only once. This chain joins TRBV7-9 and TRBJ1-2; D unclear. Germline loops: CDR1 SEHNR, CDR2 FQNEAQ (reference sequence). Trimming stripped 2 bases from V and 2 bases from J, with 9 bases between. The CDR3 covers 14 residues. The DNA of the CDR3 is TGTGCCAGCAGCTTAATCGCAGGCAACTATGGCTACACCTTC. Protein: CASSLIAGNYGYTF.

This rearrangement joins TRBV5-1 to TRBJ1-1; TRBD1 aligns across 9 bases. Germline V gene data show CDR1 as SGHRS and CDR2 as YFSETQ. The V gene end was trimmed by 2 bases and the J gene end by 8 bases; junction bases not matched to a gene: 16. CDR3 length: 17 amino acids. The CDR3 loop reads CASSFFSSGQGGQEAFF. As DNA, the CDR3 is TGCGCCAGCAGCTTTTTCTCATCGGGACAGGGAGGACAAGAAGCTTTCTTT.

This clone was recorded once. The CDR3 reads CASSLGQGGFPEAFF. The CDR3 bases are TGTGCCAGCAGCCTCGGACAGGGTGGGTTCCCTGAAGCTTTCTTT. This chain uses TRBV4-2 with TRBJ1-1, with 8 positions matching TRBD1. Germline V gene lookup returns CDR1 LGHNA and CDR2 YNFKEQ. With 4 bases clipped from V and 6 bases from J, the junction kept 10 bases outside the gene matches. The CDR3 is 15 amino acids.

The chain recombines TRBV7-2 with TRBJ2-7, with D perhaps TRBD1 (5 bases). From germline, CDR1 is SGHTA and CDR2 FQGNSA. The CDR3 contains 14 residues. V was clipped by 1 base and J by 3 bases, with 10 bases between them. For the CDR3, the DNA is TGTGCCAGCAGCTTAGGCAGGGCTGACTACGAGCAGTACTTC. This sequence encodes CASSLGRADYEQYF.

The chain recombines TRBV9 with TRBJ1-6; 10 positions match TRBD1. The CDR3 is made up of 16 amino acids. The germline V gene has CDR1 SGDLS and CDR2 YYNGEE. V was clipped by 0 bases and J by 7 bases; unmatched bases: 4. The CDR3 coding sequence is TGTGCCAGCAGCGTAGACGGACAGGGGGTGAATTCACCCCTCCACTTT. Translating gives CASSVDGQGVNSPLHF.

The CDR3 loop reads CASSPLPFLAGSPDTQYF. As DNA, the CDR3 is TGTGCCAGCTCACCCCTCCCATTCCTAGCGGGAAGCCCAGATACGCAGTATTTT. The J gene is TRBJ2-3, the V gene TRBV18, with 9 bases fitting TRBD2. Looked up from germline, CDR1 is KGHSH and CDR2 is LQKENI. The CDR3 is made up of 18 amino acids. J was trimmed by 4 bases and V by 3 bases; bases with no gene match: 14. The entire variable domain, with the rest obtained from reference TRBV18 and TRBJ2-3, is as follows: NAGVMQNPRHLVRRRGQEARLRCSPMKGHSHVYWYRQLPEEGLKFMVYLQKENIIDESGMPKERFSAEFPKEGPSILRIQQVVRGDSAAYFCASSPLPFLAGSPDTQYFGPGTRLTVL.

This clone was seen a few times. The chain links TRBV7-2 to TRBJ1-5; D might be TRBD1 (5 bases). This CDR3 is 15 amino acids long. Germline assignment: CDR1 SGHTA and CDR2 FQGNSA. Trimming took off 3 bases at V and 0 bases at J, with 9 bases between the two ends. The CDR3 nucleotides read TGTGCCAGCAGCTTGGTGGGGGGTAGCAATCAGCCCCAGCATTTT. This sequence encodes CASSLVGGSNQPQHF.

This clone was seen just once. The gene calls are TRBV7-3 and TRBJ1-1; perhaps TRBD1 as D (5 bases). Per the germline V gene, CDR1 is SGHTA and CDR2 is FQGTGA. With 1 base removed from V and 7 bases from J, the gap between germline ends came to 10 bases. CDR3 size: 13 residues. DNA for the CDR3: TGTGCCAGCAGCTTAATGGGTGACAGTGAAGCTTTCTTT. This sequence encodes CASSLMGDSEAFF.

CDR3 coding DNA: TGTGCCAGCTCGTCTACTAGCGCTAGCACAGATACGCAGTATTTT. Encoded protein: CASSSTSASTDTQYF. The gene calls are TRBV18 and TRBJ2-3; TRBD2 matches at 7 bases. The germline CDR1 and CDR2 sequences are KGHSH and LQKENI. CDR3 length: 15 residues. The V and J ends lost 6 bases and 0 bases, in that order; junction bases with no gene match: 6. The full variable domain, rest sourced from reference TRBV18 and TRBJ2-3, is NAGVMQNPRHLVRRRGQEARLRCSPMKGHSHVYWYRQLPEEGLKFMVYLQKENIIDESGMPKERFSAEFPKEGPSILRIQQVVRGDSAAYFCASSSTSASTDTQYFGPGTRLTVL.

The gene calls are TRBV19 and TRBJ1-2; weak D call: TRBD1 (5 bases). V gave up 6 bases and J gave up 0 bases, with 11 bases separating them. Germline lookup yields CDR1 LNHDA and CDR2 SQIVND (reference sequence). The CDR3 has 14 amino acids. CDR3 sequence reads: CASRRTRTNYGYTF. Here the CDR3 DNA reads TGTGCCAGTAGGAGGACACGAACTAACTATGGCTACACCTTC.

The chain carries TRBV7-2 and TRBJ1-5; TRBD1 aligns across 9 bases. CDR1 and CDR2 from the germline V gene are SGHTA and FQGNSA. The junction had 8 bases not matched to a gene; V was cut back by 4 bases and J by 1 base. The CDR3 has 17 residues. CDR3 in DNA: TGTGCCAGCAGCTCGCCTCCGGGACAGGGAAGCAATCAGCCCCAGCATTTT. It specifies CASSSPPGQGSNQPQHF.

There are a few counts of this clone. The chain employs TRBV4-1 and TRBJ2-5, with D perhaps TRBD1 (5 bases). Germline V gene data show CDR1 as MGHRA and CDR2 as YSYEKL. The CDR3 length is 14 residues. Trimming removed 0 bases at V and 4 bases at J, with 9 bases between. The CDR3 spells CASSQEGAPETQYF. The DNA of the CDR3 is TGCGCCAGCAGCCAAGAAGGGGCCCCAGAGACCCAGTACTTC.

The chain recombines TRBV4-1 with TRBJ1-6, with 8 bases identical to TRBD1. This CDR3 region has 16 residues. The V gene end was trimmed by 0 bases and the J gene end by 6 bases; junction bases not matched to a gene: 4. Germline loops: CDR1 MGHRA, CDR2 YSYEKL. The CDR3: CASSQERQGANSPLHF. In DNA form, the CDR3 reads TGCGCCAGCAGCCAAGAGCGGCAGGGGGCTAATTCACCCCTCCACTTT.

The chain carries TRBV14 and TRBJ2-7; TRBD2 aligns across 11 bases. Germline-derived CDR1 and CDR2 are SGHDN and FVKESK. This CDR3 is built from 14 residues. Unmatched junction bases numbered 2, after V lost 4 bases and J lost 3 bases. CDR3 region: CASSPTSGSYEQYF. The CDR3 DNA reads TGTGCCAGCAGCCCCACTAGCGGGAGCTACGAGCAGTACTTC.

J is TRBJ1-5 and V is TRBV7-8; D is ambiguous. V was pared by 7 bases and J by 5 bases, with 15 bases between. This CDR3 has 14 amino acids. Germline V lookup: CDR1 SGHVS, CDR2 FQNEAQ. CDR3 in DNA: TGTGCCAGCAACGACCGAGGGATAGATCAGCCCCAGCATTTT. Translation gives CASNDRGIDQPQHF. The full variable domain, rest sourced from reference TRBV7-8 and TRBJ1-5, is GAGVSQSPRYKVAKRGQDVALRCDPISGHVSLFWYQQALGQGPEFLTYFQNEAQLDKSGLPSDRFFAERPEGSVSTLKIQRTQQEDSAVYLCASNDRGIDQPQHFGDGTRLSIL.

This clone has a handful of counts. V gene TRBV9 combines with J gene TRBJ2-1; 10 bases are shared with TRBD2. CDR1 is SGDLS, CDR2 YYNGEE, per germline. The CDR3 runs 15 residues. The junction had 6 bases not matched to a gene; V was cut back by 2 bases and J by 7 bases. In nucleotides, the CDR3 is TGTGCCAGCAGCGTCAGCGGGAGGGCCTCTAATGAGCAGTTCTTC. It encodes CASSVSGRASNEQFF.

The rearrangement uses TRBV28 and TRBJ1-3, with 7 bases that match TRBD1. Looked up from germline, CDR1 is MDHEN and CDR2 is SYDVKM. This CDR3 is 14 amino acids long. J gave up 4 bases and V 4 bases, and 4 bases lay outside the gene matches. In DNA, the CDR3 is TGTGCCAGCAGTTCCGCGGGACAGGGAAACACCATATATTTT. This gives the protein CASSSAGQGNTIYF.

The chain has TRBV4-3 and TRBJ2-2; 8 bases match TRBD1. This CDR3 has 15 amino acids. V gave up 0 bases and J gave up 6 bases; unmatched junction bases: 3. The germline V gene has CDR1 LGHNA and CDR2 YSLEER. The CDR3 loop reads CASSQEQGVPGELFF. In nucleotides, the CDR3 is TGCGCCAGCAGCCAAGAACAGGGGGTTCCCGGGGAGCTGTTTTTT.

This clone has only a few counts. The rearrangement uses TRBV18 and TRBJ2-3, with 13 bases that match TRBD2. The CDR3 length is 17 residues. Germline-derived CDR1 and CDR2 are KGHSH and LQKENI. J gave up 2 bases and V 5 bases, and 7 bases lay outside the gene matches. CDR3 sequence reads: CASSSPGTSGNTDTQYF. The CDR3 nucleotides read TGTGCCAGCTCAAGTCCCGGGACTAGCGGGAACACAGATACGCAGTATTTT. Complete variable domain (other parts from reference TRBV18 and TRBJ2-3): NAGVMQNPRHLVRRRGQEARLRCSPMKGHSHVYWYRQLPEEGLKFMVYLQKENIIDESGMPKERFSAEFPKEGPSILRIQQVVRGDSAAYFCASSSPGTSGNTDTQYFGPGTRLTVL.

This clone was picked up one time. CDR3: CASSRRTENTEAFF. In DNA form, the CDR3 reads TGTGCCAGTAGTAGGCGGACAGAAAACACTGAAGCTTTCTTT. V usage is TRBV19 and J usage is TRBJ1-1; a possible D gene is TRBD1 (6 bases). Trimming removed 4 bases at V and 2 bases at J, with 11 bases between. This CDR3 contains 14 residues. The V gene's germline CDR1 is LNHDA and CDR2 SQIVND (reference sequence). Full variable domain (remainder filled in from reference TRBV19 and TRBJ1-1): DGGITQSPKYLFRKEGQNVTLSCEQNLNHDAMYWYRQDPGQGLRLIYYSQIVNDFQKGDIAEGYSVSREKKESFPLTVTSAQKNPTAFYLCASSRRTENTEAFFGQGTRLTVV.

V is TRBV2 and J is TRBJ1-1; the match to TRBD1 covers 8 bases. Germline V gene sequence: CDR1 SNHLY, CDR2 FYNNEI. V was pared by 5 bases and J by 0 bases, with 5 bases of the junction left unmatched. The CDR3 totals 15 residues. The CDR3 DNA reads TGTGCCAGCAGTCACGGGACAGGAATGAACACTGAAGCTTTCTTT. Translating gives CASSHGTGMNTEAFF.

CDR3 residues: CASSFGQGAYNEQFF. DNA of the CDR3: TGTGCCAGCAGCTTCGGACAGGGCGCCTACAATGAGCAGTTCTTC. V usage is TRBV11-2 and J usage is TRBJ2-1; 8 positions match TRBD1. The CDR3 spans 15 residues. V lost 3 bases and J lost 2; bases outside the gene matches: 3. Germline V gene lookup returns CDR1 SGHAT and CDR2 FQNNGV. Full variable domain (missing parts from reference TRBV11-2 and TRBJ2-1): EAGVAQSPRYKIIEKRQSVAFWCNPISGHATLYWYQQILGQGPKLLIQFQNNGVVDDSQLPKDRFSAERLKGVDSTLKIQPAKLEDSAVYLCASSFGQGAYNEQFFGPGTRLTVL.

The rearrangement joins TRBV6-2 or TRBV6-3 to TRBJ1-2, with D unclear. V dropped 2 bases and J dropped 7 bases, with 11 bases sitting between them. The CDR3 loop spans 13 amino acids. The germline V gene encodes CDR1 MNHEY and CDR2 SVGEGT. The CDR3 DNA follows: TGTGCCAGCAGTTACAACGACAAACCTGGCTACACCTTC. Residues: CASSYNDKPGYTF.

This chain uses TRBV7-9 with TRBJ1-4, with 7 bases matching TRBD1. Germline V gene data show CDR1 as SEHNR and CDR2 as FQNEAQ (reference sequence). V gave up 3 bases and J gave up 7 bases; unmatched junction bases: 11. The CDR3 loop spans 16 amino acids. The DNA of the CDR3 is TGTGCCAGCAGCTTTGGAGGGGGCGGTTGGAGTGAAAAACTGTTTTTT. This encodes CASSFGGGGWSEKLFF.

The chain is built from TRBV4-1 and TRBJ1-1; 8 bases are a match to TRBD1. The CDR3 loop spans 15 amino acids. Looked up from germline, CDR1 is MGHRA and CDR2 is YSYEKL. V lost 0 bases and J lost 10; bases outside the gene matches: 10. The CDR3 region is CASSQDLRGLFRAFF. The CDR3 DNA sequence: TGCGCCAGCAGCCAAGATCTCAGGGGGCTATTTCGAGCTTTCTTT.

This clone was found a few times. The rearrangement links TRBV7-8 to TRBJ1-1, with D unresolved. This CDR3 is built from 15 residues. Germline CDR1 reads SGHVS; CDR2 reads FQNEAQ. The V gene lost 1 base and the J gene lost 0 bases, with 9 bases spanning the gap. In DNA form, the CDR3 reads TGTGCCAGCAGCTTAGTGGCGGCAATGAACACTGAAGCTTTCTTT. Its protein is CASSLVAAMNTEAFF.

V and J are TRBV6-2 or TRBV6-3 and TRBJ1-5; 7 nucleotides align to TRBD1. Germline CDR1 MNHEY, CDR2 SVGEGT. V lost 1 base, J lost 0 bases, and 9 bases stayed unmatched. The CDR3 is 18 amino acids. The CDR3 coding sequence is TGTGCCAGCAGTTACTTTGGCAGGGGGACTTATAGCAATCAGCCCCAGCATTTT. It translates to CASSYFGRGTYSNQPQHF.